These 6 T cell receptor beta chains were sequenced from one sample in a study of blood T cell repertoires in COVID-19. Profiling relied on immunoSEQ multiplex PCR, and the TCRdb table lists in-frame clones only, not all of them. The table lists 250,000 to 400,000 clones, about nine tenths of them singletons, with 1% in the top ten. Sequenced: peripheral blood. The receptor source for this set is a man between 45 and 60 years old with active or convalescent COVID-19.

This sequence joins TRBV6-2 or TRBV6-3 and TRBJ1-2; perhaps TRBD1 as D (6 bases). The CDR3 spans 14 residues. The ends were cut back, 2 bases at V and 8 bases at J, with 15 bases in the middle. Germline CDR1 is MNHEY and CDR2 is SVGEGT. The CDR3 sequence: CASSYDAGVEGYTF. CDR3 DNA sequence: TGTGCCAGCAGTTACGACGCAGGGGTAGAAGGCTACACCTTC.

The chain links TRBV28 to TRBJ1-4, with D perhaps matching TRBD1 (6 bases). The germline V and J ends were trimmed by 2 bases and 8 bases, with 15 bases remaining between them. Germline V gene lookup returns CDR1 MDHEN and CDR2 SYDVKM. This CDR3 is built from 15 residues. The CDR3 DNA reads TGTGCCAGCAGTTTACAGGGAGGGGGAGAAGAAAAACTGTTTTTT. Translating it yields CASSLQGGGEEKLFF.

The chain combines TRBV28 with TRBJ1-2, with D perhaps TRBD1 (6 bases). The CDR3 has 13 amino acids. Germline CDR1 is MDHEN and CDR2 is SYDVKM. Trimming removed 8 bases from V and 5 bases from J, with 15 bases in between. CDR3 protein: CASGTGWYYGYTF. CDR3 DNA: TGTGCCAGCGGCACAGGGTGGTATTATGGCTACACCTTC.

The V call is TRBV11-2, the J call TRBJ2-7; the match to TRBD2 covers 12 bases. This CDR3 is 14 amino acids long. The V gene's germline CDR1 is SGHAT and CDR2 FQNNGV. V dropped 6 bases and J dropped 6; count of bases not matched to a gene: 6. CDR3 in amino acids: CASRLAGGLREQYF. The DNA for the CDR3 is TGTGCCAGCAGACTAGCGGGAGGTTTGCGCGAGCAGTACTTC. The full variable domain, with the rest looked up from reference TRBV11-2 and TRBJ2-7, is EAGVAQSPRYKIIEKRQSVAFWCNPISGHATLYWYQQILGQGPKLLIQFQNNGVVDDSQLPKDRFSAERLKGVDSTLKIQPAKLEDSAVYLCASRLAGGLREQYFGPGTRLTVT.

The chain uses TRBV24-1 and TRBJ2-3, with a weak D call TRBD2 (6 bases). CDR1 is KGHDR and CDR2 is SFDVKD in the germline V gene. Between the trimmed V and J ends, which lost 10 bases and 4 bases, there was a span of 14 bases. This CDR3 comprises 13 residues. In nucleotides, the CDR3 is TGTGCCACTAGGGACTCCCCGGCAGATACGCAGTATTTT. Translation gives CATRDSPADTQYF.

This clone occurred a few times. The chain employs TRBV5-4 and TRBJ1-1; weak D call: TRBD1 (6 bases). CDR1 SGHNT and CDR2 YYREEE come from the germline V gene (reference sequence). Between the trimmed V and J ends, which lost 1 base and 5 bases, there was a span of 15 bases. This CDR3 has 15 residues. CDR3 bases: TGTGCCAGCAGCTTGCGCCGAGGGGGGGGTACTGAAGCTTTCTTT. The encoded protein is CASSLRRGGGTEAFF.